The T cell receptor (beta chain) under discussion was sequenced for a study of control samples from healthy donors and cancer patients. The CDR3 runs 16 residues. Germline values: CDR1 LNHDA, CDR2 SQIVND (reference sequence). Trimming shortened V by 5 bases and J by 6 bases, and 22 bases separated the two germline ends. Measured with immunoSEQ multiplex PCR; TCRdb has only the in-frame clones, and not every one. The data contain around 68,000 clones, 84% of them singletons. The rearrangement links TRBV19 to TRBJ1-2; D might be TRBD1 (5 bases). Specimen: blood. The TCR originated in a man in his fifties or sixties in good health. Here the CDR3 reads CASSPRTPEGRHGYTF. In DNA, the CDR3 is TGTGCCAGTAGTCCACGTACACCCGAGGGGCGACATGGCTACACCTTC.